The 6 T cell receptor beta chains below all came from one sample that was sequenced in a study of T cells in Graves' hyperthyroidism and ophthalmopathy. The CDR3 regions of TCR beta were amplified from RNA transcripts. In the first-round RT-PCR of the TCR CDR3, the HTBI primer set was used. TCRdb re-analysed the multiplex PCR reads in MiXCR, keeping a single row per CDR3 protein. The profile shows fewer than 450,000 distinct CDR3 sequences, about 16% of them singletons. Material: blood. These receptors all come from a woman aged 60-75 years with Graves' ophthalmopathy.

With respect to this clonotype: One base away lies a much larger clone, so this may be a sequencing read error. The gene calls are TRBV19 and TRBJ2-1, with 7 bases matching TRBD1. The CDR3 spans 15 residues. In germline, CDR1 is LNHDA, CDR2 SQIVND (reference sequence). The CDR3 loop reads CASSVRQGIENEQLF. CDR3 bases: TGTGCCAGTAGTGTCCGACAGGGCATAGAGAATGAGCAGCTCTTC.

In this sample, this clonotype turned up many times. V is TRBV24-1 and J is TRBJ2-5, with a weak D call TRBD2 (6 bases). V lost 3 bases, J lost 1 base, and 14 bases lay in between. The CDR3 extends over 16 amino acids. Germline V gene lookup returns CDR1 KGHDR and CDR2 SFDVKD. For the CDR3, the DNA is TGTGCCACCAGTGATCCTTCCTCCGGGGGCCAAGAGACCCAGTACTTC. Translation gives CATSDPSSGGQETQYF.

In this sample, this clonotype turned up many times. The chain combines TRBV29-1 with TRBJ1-2; 9 nucleotides agree with TRBD1. The germline V gene has CDR1 SQVTM and CDR2 ANQGSEA. The CDR3 consists of 13 residues. Unmatched junction bases numbered 3, after V lost 3 bases and J lost 4 bases. The CDR3 nucleotides are TGCAGCGTTGAGGGACAGGGAATCTATGGCTACACCTTC. It encodes CSVEGQGIYGYTF. The variable domain in full, with the rest retrieved from reference TRBV29-1 and TRBJ1-2, is SAVISQKPSRDICQRGTSLTIQCQVDSQVTMMFWYRQQPGQSLTLIATANQGSEATYESGFVIDKFPISRPNLTFSTLTVSNMSPEDSSIYLCSVEGQGIYGYTFGSGTRLTVV.

This clonotype was detected ten times or more. The chain employs TRBV28 and TRBJ1-2; weak D call: TRBD1 (6 bases). This CDR3 contains 14 residues. V gave up 4 bases and J gave up 2 bases, with 11 bases separating them. CDR1 is MDHEN, CDR2 SYDVKM, per germline. The CDR3 bases are TGTGCCAGCAGTTCGGGACACGCAAACTATGGCTACACCTTC. Protein sequence: CASSSGHANYGYTF.

The genes are TRBV19 and TRBJ1-4; D is unresolved. From germline, CDR1 is LNHDA and CDR2 SQIVND (reference sequence). CDR3 length: 15 residues. V was cut by 5 bases and J by 3 bases, with 13 bases left in between. The CDR3 nucleotides read TGTGCCAGTAGTTCCCAGAAGGGTCCTAATGAAAAACTGTTTTTT. It specifies CASSSQKGPNEKLFF.

This clonotype showed up just a few times. The chain is built from TRBV28 and TRBJ1-6; D gene uncertain. This CDR3 spans 16 amino acids. The germline gives CDR1 MDHEN, CDR2 SYDVKM. With 6 bases removed from V and 7 bases from J, the gap between germline ends came to 19 bases. CDR3 nucleotides: TGTGCCAGCAGCTTTAAGCCAGCTCATCCGAATTCACCCCTCCACTTT. This translates into CASSFKPAHPNSPLHF.